This TCR beta chain was documented in a study of blood T cells in healthy people across ages. This clonotype was recorded once. Its antigen is still unknown. Primed by a sample-barcoded 5' primer and a J-beta primer mix, a second PCR proceeded for about 6 to 12 cycles. In TCRdb, the 5' RACE reads were re-called with MiXCR into one record per CDR3 protein. The sample has about 1.4 million distinct CDR3 sequences, around 59% seen once. Germline V gene lookup returns CDR1 SGHRS and CDR2 YFSETQ. The CDR3 length is 14 residues. Trimming removed 1 base at V and 3 bases at J, with 11 bases between. Broader study findings: PBMC samples, being unsorted, prevented any conclusive comparison of naive and antigen-experienced cells. It was found that TCR beta diversity correlated strongly with the percentage of naive T cells. Long-lived donors exceeded aged donors in naive CD4+ cells and diversity.

This receptor was taken from a man aged 18-30 years in good health. Material: blood. V gene TRBV5-1 combines with J gene TRBJ2-7, with D tentatively TRBD2 (5 bases). DNA of the CDR3: TGCGCCAGCAGCTTGTCGGGAAACTTCTACGAGCAGTACTTC. Translation: CASSLSGNFYEQYF.